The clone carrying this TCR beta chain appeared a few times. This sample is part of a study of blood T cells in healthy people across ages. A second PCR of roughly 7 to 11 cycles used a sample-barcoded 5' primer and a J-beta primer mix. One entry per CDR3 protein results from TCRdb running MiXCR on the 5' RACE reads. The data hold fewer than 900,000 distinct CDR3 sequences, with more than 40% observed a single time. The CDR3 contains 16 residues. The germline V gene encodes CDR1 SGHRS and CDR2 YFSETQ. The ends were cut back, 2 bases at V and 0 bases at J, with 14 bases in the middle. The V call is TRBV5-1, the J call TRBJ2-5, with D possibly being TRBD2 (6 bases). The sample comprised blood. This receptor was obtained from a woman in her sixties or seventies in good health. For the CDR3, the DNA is TGCGCCAGCAGCTTAGTGCGGGGAAGGTACCAAGAGACCCAGTACTTC. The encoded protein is CASSLVRGRYQETQYF.